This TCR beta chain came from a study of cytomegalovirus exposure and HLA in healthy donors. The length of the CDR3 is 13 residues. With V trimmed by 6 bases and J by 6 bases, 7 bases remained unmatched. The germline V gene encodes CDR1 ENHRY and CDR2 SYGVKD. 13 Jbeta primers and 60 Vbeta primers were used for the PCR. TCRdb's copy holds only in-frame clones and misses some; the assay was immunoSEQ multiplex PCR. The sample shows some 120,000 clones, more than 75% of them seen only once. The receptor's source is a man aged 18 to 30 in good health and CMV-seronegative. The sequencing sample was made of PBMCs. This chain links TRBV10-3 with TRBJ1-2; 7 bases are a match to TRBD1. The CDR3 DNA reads TGTGCCATCAGGATCGGGACAGCTGATGGCTACACCTTC. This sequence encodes CAIRIGTADGYTF.